A selection of T cell receptor beta chains follows, all from one sample in a study of shared clonotypes between healthy human individuals. The repertoire was sequenced with immunoSEQ multiplex PCR; TCRdb's copy has only in-frame clones and lacks some. The profile shows approximately 640,000 clones, 72% of them singletons. Sequencing used memory CD4+ T cells sorted from blood. The source of these receptors is a woman in her twenties or thirties in good health. The CDR3 runs from the conserved cysteine through the conserved F or W. D genes are given only for firm matches. The listing skips clone size in some rows; elsewhere it reads once, few, many or a size class.

>TRBV19|.|TRBJ1-4|TRBD1
TGTGCCAGTAGTGCCGACAGGGGGCGCGATGAAAAACTGTTTTTT
CASSADRGRDEKLFF
>TRBV6-5|.|TRBJ1-5|.
TGTGCCAGCAGTTTGGGGCAGGGTAGCAATCAGCCCCAGCATTTT
CASSLGQGSNQPQHF
>TRBV28|.|TRBJ1-2|.
TGTGCCAGCAGTTTACCCCGACAGGCGGGGGCCAACTATGGCTACACCTTC
CASSLPRQAGANYGYTF
>TRBV11-2|.|TRBJ2-7|TRBD2
TGTGCCAGCAGACCAATAGCGGGAGGAACCCCCGGCATATACGAGCAGTACTTC
CASRPIAGGTPGIYEQYF
>TRBV2|.|TRBJ2-1|.
TGTGCCAGCAGTGGGGAAGGGGGTGGGAACAATGAGCAGTTCTTC
CASSGEGGGNNEQFF
>TRBV21-1|once|TRBJ2-5|.
TGTGCCAGCAGCAACGGAGGGCGGACATCTTTTCAAGAGACCCAGTACTTC
CASSNGGRTSFQETQYF
>TRBV19|.|TRBJ2-7|.
TGTGCCAGTAGTGGGATAGACAGAGCAGCCTACGAGCAGTACTTC
CASSGIDRAAYEQYF
>TRBV10-3|.|TRBJ2-7|.
TGTGCCATCGCAGGACAGTCCTACGAGCAGTACTTC
CAIAGQSYEQYF
>TRBV5-5|.|TRBJ1-5|.
TGTGCCAGCAGCACTTATCCTCGACAAGATAGCAATCAGCCCCAGCATTTT
CASSTYPRQDSNQPQHF
>TRBV7-3|.|TRBJ1-1|.
TGTGCCAGCAGCTTAAATGAGGACACTGAAGCTTTCTTT
CASSLNEDTEAFF
>TRBV14|.|TRBJ2-5|TRBD1
TGTGCCAGCAGCCTCAGGACAGGGGTAGAGACCCAGTACTTC
CASSLRTGVETQYF
>TRBV4-2|.|TRBJ1-1|TRBD1
TGTGCCAGCACCCCCGAGGCCGGGACAGGGGACACTGAAGCTTTCTTT
CASTPEAGTGDTEAFF
>TRBV6-4|.|TRBJ1-2|.
TGTGCCAGCAGTTCAACGACAGGTGGCTATGGCTACACCTTC
CASSSTTGGYGYTF
>TRBV18|many|TRBJ2-2|TRBD2
TGTGCCAGCTCACTAACCGGGACTAGAGAATCCGGGGAGCTGTTTTTT
CASSLTGTRESGELFF
>TRBV5-1|.|TRBJ2-3|TRBD2
TGCGCCAGCAGGGGACTAGCGGGAGGAGCCGGTACGCAGTATTTT
CASRGLAGGAGTQYF
>TRBV28|.|TRBJ2-1|.
TGTGCCAGCAGTTCCGGGACGGCGAGCTCCTACAATGAGCAGTTCTTC
CASSSGTASSYNEQFF